The sample holds one count of the clone carrying this TCR beta chain. There are 12 residues in the CDR3. V lost 1 base and J 12 bases, leaving 10 bases between the germline ends. From germline, CDR1 is SEHNR and CDR2 FQNEAQ (reference sequence). This record comes from a study of OX40 agonist ivuxolimab in advanced cancers. People who had autoimmune disease history or systemic immunosuppression were excluded. Method: immunoSEQ multiplex PCR; TCRdb's copy keeps in-frame clones and lacks some. This sample has about 50,000 clones; 65% to 85% occur once, and the top ten carry about 13%. The chain is built from TRBV7-9 and TRBJ2-1; no clear D gene. The source material was CD4+ or CD8+ T cells sorted from blood, sampled in a trial of the OX40 agonist ivuxolimab. The sequence came from an adult with an advanced solid tumor such as melanoma, head and neck, liver or kidney cancer. CDR3 in DNA: TGTGCCAGCAGCTTAGACGGCCCCTTGCAGTTCTTC. It encodes CASSLDGPLQFF.